These 2 T cell receptor beta chains were all obtained from the same sample, sequenced in a study of blood T cell repertoires in COVID-19. Clones were read by immunoSEQ multiplex PCR, and TCRdb kept only the in-frame ones, dropping some. Of a few hundred thousand clones in the sample, 65% to 90% were seen once. Material for sequencing was PBMCs or T cells enriched from blood (not recorded which). The receptor source for this set is a woman aged 18 to 35 who had recovered from COVID-19.

This chain links TRBV9 with TRBJ1-6; tentative D call: TRBD1 (5 bases). Germline V gene data show CDR1 as SGDLS and CDR2 as YYNGEE. The V gene lost 3 bases and the J gene lost 0 bases, with 10 bases spanning the gap. This CDR3 spans 16 amino acids. The CDR3 sequence: CASSADSVSYNSPLHF. The CDR3 DNA reads as TGTGCCAGCAGCGCCGACAGTGTCTCCTATAATTCACCCCTCCACTTT.

The rearrangement joins TRBV6-5 to TRBJ1-1, with 7 positions matching TRBD1. Trimming cost V 0 bases and J 1 base; bases outside gene matches: 5. The V gene's germline CDR1 is MNHEY and CDR2 SVGAGI. This CDR3 contains 16 residues. DNA of the CDR3: TGTGCCAGCAGTTACTCGAGGACAGGAGGGAACACTGAAGCTTTCTTT. It is translated as CASSYSRTGGNTEAFF.